One sample yielded the 7 T cell receptor beta chains listed below, sequenced in a study of blood T cell repertoires in COVID-19. Profiled with immunoSEQ multiplex PCR; TCRdb holds only in-frame clones, not every one. The sample comprises some 230,000 clones, roughly nine tenths of which are singletons, and under 4% rests with the top ten. The sequencing sample was made of PBMCs or T cells enriched from blood (not recorded which). The receptors stem from a young woman in a cohort exposed to, infected with or recovered from COVID-19 (not recorded which).

The rearrangement uses TRBV27 and TRBJ2-1, with 16 bases fitting TRBD2. The CDR3 is 17 amino acids. V was clipped by 5 bases and J by 7 bases; unmatched bases: 8. From germline, CDR1 is MNHEY and CDR2 SMNVEV (reference sequence). Here the CDR3 reads CASSPPGLAGGPNEQFF. CDR3 nucleotides: TGTGCCAGCAGTCCGCCGGGACTAGCGGGAGGGCCTAATGAGCAGTTCTTC.

The J gene is TRBJ1-1, the V gene TRBV7-8, with D unresolved. Germline V CDR1 and CDR2: SGHVS, FQNEAQ. The CDR3 contains 14 residues. Trimming left V 5 bases short and J 0 bases short, with 10 bases between. The DNA for the CDR3 is TGTGCCAGCAGCCTCAGTCCGATGAACACTGAAGCTTTCTTT. Protein: CASSLSPMNTEAFF.

The J gene is TRBJ2-3, the V gene TRBV19, with 7 nucleotides matching TRBD2. V lost 4 bases, J lost 3 bases, and 10 bases stayed unmatched. The germline V gene has CDR1 LNHDA and CDR2 SQIVND (reference sequence). This CDR3 has 16 residues. The CDR3 here is CASSNLGRGTTDTQYF. As DNA, the CDR3 is TGTGCCAGTAGTAACCTCGGGCGGGGGACGACAGATACGCAGTATTTT.

V and J are TRBV5-1 and TRBJ1-1; tentatively, D is TRBD1 (6 bases). Germline-derived CDR1 and CDR2 are SGHRS and YFSETQ. CDR3 size: 12 residues. The V and J ends lost 3 bases and 5 bases respectively, with 8 bases between them. CDR3 sequence: CASSSDRTEAFF. The CDR3 DNA is TGCGCCAGCAGCTCAGACAGGACTGAAGCTTTCTTT. Full variable domain (remainder filled in from reference TRBV5-1 and TRBJ1-1): KAGVTQTPRYLIKTRGQQVTLSCSPISGHRSVSWYQQTPGQGLQFLFEYFSETQRNKGNFPGRFSGRQFSNSRSEMNVSTLELGDSALYLCASSSDRTEAFFGQGTRLTVV.

In this sample, this clone turned up a few times. The chain recombines TRBV7-2 with TRBJ1-1; 7 positions agree with TRBD1. Trimming removed 5 bases from V and 5 bases from J; junction bases left unmatched: 8. Germline lookup yields CDR1 SGHTA and CDR2 FQGNSA. This CDR3 has 14 amino acids. The CDR3 protein is CASSRQGPNTEAFF. In DNA, the CDR3 is TGTGCCAGCAGCAGACAGGGCCCTAATACTGAAGCTTTCTTT. Looking up the rest from reference TRBV7-2 and TRBJ1-1 gives the full variable domain: GAGVSQSPSNKVTEKGKDVELRCDPISGHTALYWYRQSLGQGLEFLIYFQGNSAPDKSGLPSDRFSAERTGGSVSTLTIQRTQQEDSAVYLCASSRQGPNTEAFFGQGTRLTVV.

This sequence joins TRBV14 and TRBJ2-3, with TRBD2 identical over 7 bases. Germline V gene sequence: CDR1 SGHDN, CDR2 FVKESK. The V segment lost 1 base and the J segment 3 bases; nucleotides outside the gene matches: 4. CDR3 size: 15 residues. In DNA form, the CDR3 reads TGTGCCAGCAGCCAAGGGGGGACTACGACAGATACGCAGTATTTT. It specifies CASSQGGTTTDTQYF. Supplemented by reference TRBV14 and TRBJ2-3, the full variable domain reads EAGVTQFPSHSVIEKGQTVTLRCDPISGHDNLYWYRRVMGKEIKFLLHFVKESKQDESGMPNNRFLAERTGGTYSTLKVQPAELEDSGVYFCASSQGGTTTDTQYFGPGTRLTVL.

The chain recombines TRBV11-2 with TRBJ2-1; 10 positions agree with TRBD2. With 0 bases clipped from V and 6 bases from J, the junction kept 5 bases outside the gene matches. CDR3 size: 16 residues. CDR1 SGHAT and CDR2 FQNNGV come from the germline V gene. The DNA for the CDR3 is TGTGCCAGCAGCTTAGATAGTAGCGGGAGGAGCAATGAGCAGTTCTTC. This gives the protein CASSLDSSGRSNEQFF.